Each of the 22 T cell receptor beta chains below was sequenced from the same sample in a study of T cells after yellow fever vaccination. TCRdb recomputed calls from the 5' RACE reads with MiXCR, one row per CDR3 protein. The repertoire includes about 400,000 distinct CDR3 sequences, under 14% of them detected once, and roughly a sixth sits in the top ten. Sequenced here: PBMCs, sampled on the day of the first yellow fever vaccination. The receptors shown here come from a man between 18 and 29 years old who received the YFV17D yellow fever vaccine.

V usage is TRBV5-1 and J usage is TRBJ2-5; possible D gene TRBD2, 5 bases. The CDR3 is 15 amino acids. In germline, CDR1 is SGHRS, CDR2 YFSETQ. V gave up 0 bases and J gave up 5 bases, with 14 bases separating them. The CDR3 DNA is TGCGCCAGCAGCTTGGGCACTGGGGAGTACGAGACCCAGTACTTC. As protein: CASSLGTGEYETQYF.

The V call is TRBV6-2 or TRBV6-3, the J call TRBJ2-7; no clear D. Germline values: CDR1 MNHEY, CDR2 SVGEGT. This CDR3 is built from 14 residues. V dropped 2 bases and J dropped 4 bases, with 12 bases sitting between them. In DNA, the CDR3 is TGTGCCAGCAGTTACGTGGGCCCCGGGTACGAGCAGTACGTC. This encodes CASSYVGPGYEQYV.

This clonotype was seen repeatedly, ten times or more. CDR3 loop: CASSQEVWGEAFF. CDR3 coding DNA: TGTGCCAGCAGCCAAGAAGTTTGGGGTGAAGCTTTCTTT. The chain combines TRBV3-1 with TRBJ1-1; no clear D gene. CDR1 and CDR2 (germline): LGHDT, YNNKEL (reference sequence). The V gene lost 0 bases and the J gene lost 7 bases, with 9 bases spanning the gap. CDR3 length: 13 amino acids.

DNA of the CDR3: TGTGCCAGCAGCTCTCGGGACGGACCTTACGAGCAGTACTTC. It translates to CASSSRDGPYEQYF. This sequence joins TRBV5-6 and TRBJ2-7; D is tentatively TRBD1 or TRBD2 (5 bases each). Per the germline V gene, CDR1 is SGHDT and CDR2 is YYEEEE. This CDR3 spans 14 amino acids. Trimming pared 3 bases from V and 4 bases from J, leaving 14 bases between.

This rearrangement joins TRBV5-1 to TRBJ2-1; 10 bases match TRBD2. The germline V gene has CDR1 SGHRS and CDR2 YFSETQ. The CDR3 has 16 residues. The trim removed 4 bases at V and 6 bases at J, leaving 10 bases unmatched. CDR3 coding DNA: TGCGCCAGCAGCCCCCCGGGAGCGGGGGGGCCCAATGAGCAGTTCTTC. The encoded protein is CASSPPGAGGPNEQFF. Full variable domain (rest looked up from reference TRBV5-1 and TRBJ2-1): KAGVTQTPRYLIKTRGQQVTLSCSPISGHRSVSWYQQTPGQGLQFLFEYFSETQRNKGNFPGRFSGRQFSNSRSEMNVSTLELGDSALYLCASSPPGAGGPNEQFFGPGTRLTVL.

This clonotype came up a few times. The V gene is TRBV4-1, the J gene TRBJ1-1, with no clear D. V lost 3 bases and J 5 bases, leaving 10 bases between the germline ends. Per the germline V gene, CDR1 is MGHRA and CDR2 is YSYEKL. The CDR3 runs to 13 residues. Here the CDR3 DNA reads TGCGCCAGCAGCCAGAACGGGGAGACTGAAGCTTTCTTT. This sequence encodes CASSQNGETEAFF.

The V and J genes are TRBV12-3 or TRBV12-4 and TRBJ2-4, with 10 bases aligning to TRBD1. The V and J ends lost 5 bases and 3 bases, in that order; junction bases with no gene match: 4. CDR3 length: 15 amino acids. CDR3 residues: CASSRTGGDKNIQYF. The CDR3 DNA reads TGTGCCAGCAGTAGGACAGGGGGTGACAAAAACATTCAGTACTTC.

The chain joins TRBV29-1 to TRBJ2-7; TRBD2 aligns across 13 bases. This CDR3 has 15 residues. CDR1 and CDR2 (germline): SQVTM, ANQGSEA. The V gene end was trimmed by 4 bases and the J gene end by 1 base; junction bases not matched to a gene: 4. CDR3 in DNA: TGCAGCGTTGGGGGGGGACTAGCGGGGTCCTACGAGCAGTACTTC. Protein sequence: CSVGGGLAGSYEQYF.

The sample holds a few counts of this clonotype. V usage is TRBV19 and J usage is TRBJ1-1; D unclear. Per germline, CDR1 LNHDA and CDR2 SQIVND (reference sequence). This CDR3 is 13 amino acids long. Trimming took 3 bases from V and 3 from J, leaving 8 bases between them. CDR3 residues: CASSMYIDTEAFF. The DNA of the CDR3 is TGTGCCAGTAGTATGTATATTGACACTGAAGCTTTCTTT.

This clonotype was observed at least ten times. The chain is built from TRBV9 and TRBJ1-1; 9 bases are shared with TRBD1. V was pared by 4 bases and J by 6 bases, with 7 bases of the junction left unmatched. This CDR3 contains 14 residues. CDR1 is SGDLS and CDR2 is YYNGEE in the germline V gene. CDR3 protein: CASSPGQGGSEAFF. DNA of the CDR3: TGTGCCAGCAGCCCGGGACAGGGAGGCTCTGAAGCTTTCTTT. Full variable domain (missing parts from reference TRBV9 and TRBJ1-1): DSGVTQTPKHLITATGQRVTLRCSPRSGDLSVYWYQQSLDQGLQFLIQYYNGEERAKGNILERFSAQQFPDLHSELNLSSLELGDSALYFCASSPGQGGSEAFFGQGTRLTVV.

This clonotype came up many times. V gene TRBV7-2 combines with J gene TRBJ2-2; D not certain. Per the germline V gene, CDR1 is SGHTA and CDR2 is FQGNSA. The CDR3 contains 16 residues. Trimming cost V 0 bases and J 0 bases, with 8 bases left between them. The CDR3 here is CASSLARAANTGELFF. The CDR3 DNA sequence: TGTGCCAGCAGCTTAGCTCGGGCCGCGAACACCGGGGAGCTGTTTTTT.

This clonotype was counted between two and nine times. The chain uses TRBV2 and TRBJ1-3, with D unresolved. The CDR3 spans 15 residues. V shed 4 bases and J shed 0 bases, with 10 bases lying between them. The germline V gene encodes CDR1 SNHLY and CDR2 FYNNEI. CDR3 DNA sequence: TGTGCCAGCAGTGCGGGCAGGAGCTCTGGAAACACCATATATTTT. Its translation: CASSAGRSSGNTIYF.

This clonotype appeared a few times. The chain uses TRBV7-9 and TRBJ1-2, with 7 bases that match TRBD1. Germline V CDR1 and CDR2: SEHNR, FQNEAQ (reference sequence). The CDR3 spans 13 residues. Trimming at V came to 5 bases and at J to 7 bases, leaving 7 bases not matched to a gene. Here the CDR3 reads CASSPGQAAGYTF. As DNA, the CDR3 is TGTGCCAGCAGCCCCGGACAGGCCGCTGGCTACACCTTC.

V usage is TRBV28 and J usage is TRBJ1-5; the D is unclear. Germline V lookup: CDR1 MDHEN, CDR2 SYDVKM. This CDR3 region has 14 residues. The ends were cut back, 5 bases at V and 3 bases at J, with 11 bases in the middle. In DNA, the CDR3 is TGTGCCAGCAGTAATGGAGGTACCAATCAGCCCCAGCATTTT. Protein product: CASSNGGTNQPQHF.

This chain connects TRBV7-9 to TRBJ1-1, with D possibly matching TRBD1 (6 bases). The germline V and J ends were trimmed by 4 bases and 0 bases, with 9 bases remaining between them. Germline V gene data show CDR1 as SEHNR and CDR2 as FQNEAQ (reference sequence). This CDR3 spans 14 amino acids. The CDR3 sequence is CASSSRDMNTEAFF. In DNA form, the CDR3 reads TGTGCCAGCAGCTCGCGGGACATGAACACTGAAGCTTTCTTT.

The chain carries TRBV24-1 and TRBJ1-4; D unclear. The CDR3 loop spans 12 amino acids. Trimming removed 4 bases from V and 6 bases from J, with 5 bases in between. From germline, CDR1 is KGHDR and CDR2 SFDVKD. CDR3 DNA: TGTGCCACCAGTGAACGGGATGAAAAACTGTTTTTT. It specifies CATSERDEKLFF.

This clonotype was found many times. The V call is TRBV11-1, the J call TRBJ2-6, with D unresolved. Trimming stripped 4 bases from V and 0 bases from J, with 13 bases between. Germline V gene sequence: CDR1 SGHAT, CDR2 FQDESV (reference sequence). CDR3 length: 17 amino acids. CDR3 sequence: CASSSFQYGSGANVLTF. For the CDR3, the DNA is TGTGCCAGCAGCTCCTTCCAGTACGGCTCTGGGGCCAACGTCCTGACTTTC.

This chain connects TRBV30 to TRBJ2-1, with D unclear. This CDR3 is built from 13 residues. The germline V gene has CDR1 GTSNPN and CDR2 SVGIG (reference sequence). V was pared by 5 bases and J by 2 bases, with 10 bases between. The CDR3 loop is CAWQTATYNEQFF. The DNA of the CDR3 is TGTGCCTGGCAGACGGCAACCTACAATGAGCAGTTCTTC.

There are many counts of this clonotype. This rearrangement joins TRBV6-6 to TRBJ1-1; the D gene is possibly TRBD1 (5 bases). The V and J ends lost 2 bases and 7 bases respectively, with 8 bases between them. CDR1 is MNHNY, CDR2 SVGAGI, per germline (reference sequence). There are 12 residues in the CDR3. CDR3 sequence reads: CASSYTGNEAFF. The CDR3 DNA reads as TGTGCCAGCAGTTACACAGGAAATGAAGCTTTCTTT.

The V and J genes are TRBV5-1 and TRBJ2-1; 7 bases are a match to TRBD2. Germline V gene lookup returns CDR1 SGHRS and CDR2 YFSETQ. The V segment lost 2 bases and the J segment 3 bases; nucleotides outside the gene matches: 5. The CDR3 has 15 residues. Here the CDR3 reads CASSFYGGGYNEQFF. In nucleotides, the CDR3 is TGCGCCAGCAGCTTTTATGGCGGGGGCTACAATGAGCAGTTCTTC.

The V call is TRBV20-1, the J call TRBJ2-7; D may be TRBD1 (6 bases). Germline loops: CDR1 DFQATT, CDR2 SNEGSKA (reference sequence). V lost 5 bases to trimming and J lost 4 bases, with 15 bases between them. This CDR3 spans 13 amino acids. The CDR3 nucleotides are TGCAGTGCTCATCACAGGGAGAGGTACGAGCAGTACTTC. Its translation: CSAHHRERYEQYF.

This clonotype was seen a few times. The chain joins TRBV6-4 to TRBJ2-7, with TRBD1 matching 7 bases. CDR1 is MRHNA and CDR2 is SNTAGT in the germline V gene. This CDR3 is 15 amino acids long. J was trimmed by 9 bases and V by 2 bases; bases with no gene match: 13. The CDR3 region has the DNA TGTGCCAGCAGTGACGTCGAGACAGGGCCAATCTTGCAGTACGTC. Its protein product is CASSDVETGPILQYV.